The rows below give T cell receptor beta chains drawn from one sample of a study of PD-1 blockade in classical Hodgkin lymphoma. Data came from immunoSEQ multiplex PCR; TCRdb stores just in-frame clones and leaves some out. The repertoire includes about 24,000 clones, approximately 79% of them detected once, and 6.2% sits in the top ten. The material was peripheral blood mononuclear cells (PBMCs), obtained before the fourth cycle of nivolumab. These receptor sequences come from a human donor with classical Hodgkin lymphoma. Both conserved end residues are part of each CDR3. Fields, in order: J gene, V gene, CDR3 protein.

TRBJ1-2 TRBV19 CASSIIFFTDHGYTF
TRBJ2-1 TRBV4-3 CASSRSRAPSYNEQFF
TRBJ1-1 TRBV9 CASSPRGLGTEAFF
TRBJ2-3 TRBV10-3 CAISERPGGPGTDTQYF
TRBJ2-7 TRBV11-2 CASSFWDFITYEQYF
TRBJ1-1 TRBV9 CASRGRNTEAFF
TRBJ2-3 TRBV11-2 CASRVSFRKRTDTQYF
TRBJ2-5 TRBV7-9 CASSFAGGNGETQYF
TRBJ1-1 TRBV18 CASSPLGQLNTEAFF
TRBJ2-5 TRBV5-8 CASSLGERTQYF
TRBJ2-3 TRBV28 CASSRTGARNEQYF
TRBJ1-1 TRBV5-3 CARSIGQGAVGTEAFF
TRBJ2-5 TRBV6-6 CASSYGETQYF
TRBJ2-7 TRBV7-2 CASSLLGPPYEQYF
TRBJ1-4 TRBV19 CASSSSGTTNEKLFF
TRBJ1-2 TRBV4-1 CASSQDPGPYGYTF
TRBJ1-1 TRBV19 CASTAGTPRRPEAFF
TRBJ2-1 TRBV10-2 CASSEAGGPNEQFF
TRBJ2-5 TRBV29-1 CSVEDPRGTGSTETQYF
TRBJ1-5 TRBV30 CAWSGTGEEPQHF
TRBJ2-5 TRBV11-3 CASSLRPGRETQYF
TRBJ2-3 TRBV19 CASSMGSGTDTQYF
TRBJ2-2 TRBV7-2 CASKTVRGPNTGELFF
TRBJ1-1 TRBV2 CASTNLQGEAFF
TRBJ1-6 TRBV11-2 CASSLVQSSYNSPLHF
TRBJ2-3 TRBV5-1 CASTERRFTDTQYF
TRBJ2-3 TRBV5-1 CASSYAPSIDTQYF
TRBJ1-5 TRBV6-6 CASSAPGTGNQPQHF
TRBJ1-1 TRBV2 CASSGEGGAFF
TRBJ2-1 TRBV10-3 CAIRRGGQYNEQFF
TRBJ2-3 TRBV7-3 CASSIIAGSTDTQYF
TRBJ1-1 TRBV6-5 CASSYSRGNTEAFF
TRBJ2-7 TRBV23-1 CASSQPGPYPYEQYF
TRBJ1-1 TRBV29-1 CSVEVGPFWDTEAFF
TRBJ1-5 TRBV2 CASKGGLGNQPQHF
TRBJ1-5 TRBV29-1 CSPGGGYRRSNQPQHF
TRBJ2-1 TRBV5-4 CASSLTSGAHNEQFF
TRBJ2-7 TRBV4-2 CASSQGDSFYEQYF
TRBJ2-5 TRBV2 CASRVEETQYF
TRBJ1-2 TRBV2 CASSPPGGKGGYGYTF
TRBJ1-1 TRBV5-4 CASSLTGGLVTEAFF
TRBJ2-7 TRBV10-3 CAIRGPAYEQYF
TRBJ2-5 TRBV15 CATSRTVAGGGETQYF
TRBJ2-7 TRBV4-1 CASSQEGRLGTVLTYEQYF